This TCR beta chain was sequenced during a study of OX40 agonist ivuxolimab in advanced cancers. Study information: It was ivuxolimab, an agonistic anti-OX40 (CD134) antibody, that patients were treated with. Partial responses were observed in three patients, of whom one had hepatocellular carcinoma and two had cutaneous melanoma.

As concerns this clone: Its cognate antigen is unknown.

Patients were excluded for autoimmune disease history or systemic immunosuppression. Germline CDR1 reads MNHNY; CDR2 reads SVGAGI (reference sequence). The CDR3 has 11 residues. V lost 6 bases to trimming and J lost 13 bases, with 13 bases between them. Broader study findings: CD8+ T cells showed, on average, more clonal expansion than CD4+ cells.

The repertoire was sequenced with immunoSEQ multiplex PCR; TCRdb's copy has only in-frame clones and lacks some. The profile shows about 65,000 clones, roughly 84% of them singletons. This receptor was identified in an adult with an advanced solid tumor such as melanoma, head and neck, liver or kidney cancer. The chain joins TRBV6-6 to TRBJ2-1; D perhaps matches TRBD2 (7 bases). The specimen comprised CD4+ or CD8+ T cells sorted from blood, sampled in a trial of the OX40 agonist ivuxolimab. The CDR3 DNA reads TGTGCCAGCAGCGGGGGGCTGACCCAGTTCTTC. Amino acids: CASSGGLTQFF.